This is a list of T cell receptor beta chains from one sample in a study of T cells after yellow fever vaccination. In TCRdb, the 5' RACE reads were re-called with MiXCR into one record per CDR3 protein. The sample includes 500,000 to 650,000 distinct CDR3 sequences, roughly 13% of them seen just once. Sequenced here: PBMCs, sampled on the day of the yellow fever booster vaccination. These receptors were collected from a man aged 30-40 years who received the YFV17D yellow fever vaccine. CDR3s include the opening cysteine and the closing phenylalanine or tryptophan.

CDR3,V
CASSWDGAPGYEQYF,TRBV5-1
CASRRTSGTETQYF,TRBV27
CASSRLAGYEQFF,TRBV5-1
CASSYSGTGADTQYF,TRBV6-2/TRBV6-3
CASSLGIRGVNEQYF,TRBV7-9
CASSGGQINEKLFF,TRBV5-1
CATSDTGTSGTAADTQYF,TRBV24-1
CSARMGLATDTQYF,TRBV20-1
CASSFTNQRSDTQYF,TRBV5-1
CASRALPGTDTQYF,TRBV5-1
CSVNPGTTYNEQFF,TRBV29-1
CASIQVAGISHEQYF,TRBV4-3
CASSLSLAGVIQTQYF,TRBV7-2
CASSLMMENTEAFF,TRBV12-3/TRBV12-4
CASSQDEPIGELFF,TRBV4-3
CCARDDFSRGSGEKLFF,TRBV20-1
CASSLGGLASWDTQYF,TRBV7-9
CASSLLAGVSIGADTQYF,TRBV28
CASSPDRVNGELFF,TRBV18
CASSYGTTYNEQFF,TRBV6-5
CASSYTEGAGNTIYF,TRBV6-5
CASSLGGTSDLDTQYF,TRBV5-1
CPSRMGQVYSGELFF,TRBV5-5
CASSIGRKTNTEAFF,TRBV19
CASSRRGGRLYEQYF,TRBV7-2
CASSLVSGRVNTEAFF,TRBV5-1
CASYPTGGGETQYF,TRBV27
CANPTPVGYEQYF,TRBV5-1
CASSLALAGEAYTQYF,TRBV18
CASSLRGLAANNEQFF,TRBV5-1
CASSLVSGEQFF,TRBV5-1
CSARKLPTSGLTYEQYF,TRBV20-1
CASSLGFSRETQYF,TRBV7-8
CASSQDLEGGPNEQFF,TRBV4-3
CATRGWSSGTPSGELFF,TRBV10-3
CATSPSGLLGRNEQFF,TRBV15
CASSYRGTSGREQFF,TRBV6-5